A selection of T cell receptor beta chains follows, all from one sample in a study of molecular identifiers for immune sequencing clone quantification. TCRdb recomputed calls from the PCR reads with MiXCR, one row per CDR3 protein. The sample contains a few hundred thousand distinct CDR3 sequences, about 25% of which appear only once. The sequenced material came from naive CD8+ T cells from blood, with Jurkat cell RNA spiked in. These receptors all stem from a human donor in good health. Some libraries in this study had Jurkat cell RNA spiked in. CDR3s include the opening cysteine and the closing phenylalanine or tryptophan. D genes are given only for firm matches. Expanded clones get a size class; other rows say once, few or many, or leave the size out.

J: TRBJ2-5
V: TRBV6-5
size: -
D: -
CDR3: CASSFPGAQEPQYF
DNA: TGTGCCAGCAGTTTCCCAGGAGCTCAAGAGCCCCAGTACTTC

J: TRBJ2-7
V: TRBV23-1
size: -
D: TRBD2
CDR3: CASSQSGLAGPGSYEQCF
DNA: TGCGCCAGCAGTCAATCTGGACTAGCGGGGCCGGGCTCCTACGAGCAGTGCTTC

J: TRBJ2-3
V: TRBV12-3/TRBV12-4
size: -
D: -
CDR3: CASSSPSATFTDTQYF
DNA: TGTGCCAGCAGTTCTCCCTCGGCTACCTTCACAGATACGCAGTATTTT

J: TRBJ2-7
V: TRBV3-1
size: -
D: -
CDR3: CASSHLTTGRPHEQYF
DNA: TGTGCCAGCAGCCACCTCACGACCGGGAGACCCCACGAGCAGTACTTC

J: TRBJ1-6
V: TRBV12-3/TRBV12-4
size: many
D: -
CDR3: CASSFEDSPLHF
DNA: TGTGCCAGCAGTTTTGAAGATTCACCCCTCCACTTT

J: TRBJ2-4
V: TRBV7-9
size: many
D: -
CDR3: CASSPTRQKLLAKNIQYF
DNA: TGTGCCAGCAGTCCCACGCGACAGAAACTATTAGCCAAAAACATTCAGTACTTC

J: TRBJ2-5
V: TRBV7-2
size: -
D: -
CDR3: CASSSLGAARETPYF
DNA: TGTGCCAGCAGCTCGCTCGGAGCAGCGCGAGAGACCCCGTACTTC

J: TRBJ1-1
V: TRBV5-4
size: few
D: -
CDR3: CASSLFLLGLKVDTEAFF
DNA: TGTGCCAGCAGCTTATTTCTTCTGGGCCTTAAAGTGGACACTGAAGCTTTCTTT

J: TRBJ2-2
V: TRBV6-2/TRBV6-3
size: -
D: TRBD2
CDR3: CASSYVGTSGGALDTGELFF
DNA: TGTGCCAGCAGTTACGTCGGGACTAGCGGGGGGGCCTTGGACACCGGGGAGCTGTTTTTT

J: TRBJ1-2
V: TRBV4-3
size: few
D: -
CDR3: CASSPGRGDYGYTF
DNA: TGCGCCAGCAGCCCTGGCAGAGGAGACTATGGCTACACCTTC

J: TRBJ1-5
V: TRBV7-2
size: few
D: -
CDR3: CASSLASTQPQHF
DNA: TGTGCCAGCAGCTTAGCATCGACTCAGCCCCAGCATTTT

J: TRBJ2-3
V: TRBV6-2/TRBV6-3
size: many
D: TRBD2
CDR3: CASSYELAGDADTQYF
DNA: TGTGCCAGCAGTTACGAACTAGCGGGGGACGCGGATACGCAGTATTTT

J: TRBJ2-3
V: TRBV10-1
size: -
D: -
CDR3: CASPRLPADTQYF
DNA: TGCGCCAGCCCTAGACTACCGGCAGATACGCAGTATTTT

J: TRBJ2-3
V: TRBV4-1
size: -
D: -
CDR3: CASSSQGTTDTQYF
DNA: TGCGCCAGCAGCTCACAGGGAACCACAGATACGCAGTATTTT

J: TRBJ1-5
V: TRBV6-2/TRBV6-3
size: many
D: -
CDR3: CASSYEAGFNQPQHF
DNA: TGTGCCAGCAGTTATGAGGCCGGGTTCAATCAGCCCCAGCATTTT

J: TRBJ1-3
V: TRBV12-5
size: -
D: TRBD1
CDR3: CASGLVLDRVGNTKYF
DNA: TGTGCTAGTGGTTTGGTACTCGACAGGGTCGGAAACACCAAATATTTT

J: TRBJ2-3
V: TRBV20-1
size: -
D: -
CDR3: CSAPEGAGGYTDTQYF
DNA: TGCAGTGCTCCAGAGGGGGCGGGGGGTTACACAGATACGCAGTATTTT

J: TRBJ2-1
V: TRBV5-3
size: -
D: TRBD2
CDR3: CASSLAYSAGDEQFF
DNA: TGTGCCAGCAGCTTGGCCTATAGTGCGGGGGATGAGCAGTTCTTC

J: TRBJ2-7
V: TRBV7-9
size: many
D: -
CDR3: CASSDPAGGYEQYF
DNA: TGTGCCAGCAGTGACCCGGCTGGAGGCTACGAGCAGTACTTC

J: TRBJ2-7
V: TRBV4-3
size: many
D: TRBD2
CDR3: CASSQVAGAYEQYF
DNA: TGCGCCAGCAGCCAAGTAGCGGGAGCCTACGAGCAGTACTTC

J: TRBJ1-1
V: TRBV7-2
size: few
D: TRBD1
CDR3: CASSLGQAQTEAFF
DNA: TGTGCCAGCAGCTTGGGACAGGCGCAAACTGAAGCTTTCTTT

J: TRBJ2-5
V: TRBV4-3
size: -
D: -
CDR3: CASSQDGTSAETQYF
DNA: TGCGCCAGCAGCCAAGACGGGACAAGCGCCGAGACCCAGTACTTC

J: TRBJ1-5
V: TRBV2
size: few
D: -
CDR3: CASSEASGYQPQHF
DNA: TGTGCCAGCAGTGAAGCTTCAGGGTATCAGCCCCAGCATTTT

J: TRBJ2-7
V: TRBV28
size: -
D: TRBD1
CDR3: CASSLTQGAAYSYEQYF
DNA: TGTGCCAGCAGTTTGACCCAGGGGGCGGCCTACTCCTACGAGCAGTACTTC

J: TRBJ1-4
V: TRBV4-1
size: many
D: TRBD1
CDR3: CASSQSQGGLEKLFF
DNA: TGCGCCAGCAGCCAATCACAGGGGGGACTAGAAAAACTGTTTTTT

J: TRBJ2-7
V: TRBV11-2
size: -
D: TRBD1
CDR3: CASSPRDRSSYEQYF
DNA: TGTGCCAGCAGCCCCCGGGACAGGAGCTCCTACGAGCAGTACTTC

J: TRBJ2-1
V: TRBV30
size: many
D: -
CDR3: CAWTNRNEQFF
DNA: TGTGCCTGGACCAATAGGAATGAGCAGTTCTTC

J: TRBJ1-3
V: TRBV12-3/TRBV12-4
size: few
D: -
CDR3: CASSLTFGNTIYF
DNA: TGTGCCAGCAGTCTAACCTTCGGAAACACCATATATTTT

J: TRBJ2-1
V: TRBV7-9
size: few
D: -
CDR3: CASSYLRPYNEQFF
DNA: TGTGCCAGCAGCTACCTTCGGCCCTACAATGAGCAGTTCTTC

J: TRBJ1-1
V: TRBV30
size: few
D: -
CDR3: CAWSVMGTEAFF
DNA: TGTGCCTGGAGTGTAATGGGAACTGAAGCTTTCTTT

J: TRBJ2-5
V: TRBV7-9
size: few
D: -
CDR3: CASSRPYGADEIQYF
DNA: TGTGCCAGCAGCCGGCCGTACGGGGCCGATGAGATCCAGTACTTC

J: TRBJ1-2
V: TRBV27
size: once
D: -
CDR3: CASSLSGRLAPNGYTF
DNA: TGTGCCAGCAGTTTATCCGGCAGGTTAGCCCCCAATGGCTACACCTTC

J: TRBJ1-5
V: TRBV19
size: -
D: -
CDR3: CASSYVLGVDWGNQPQHF
DNA: TGTGCCAGTAGTTATGTCCTTGGGGTGGATTGGGGAAATCAGCCCCAGCATTTT

J: TRBJ2-7
V: TRBV28
size: many
D: -
CDR3: CASSLRHKPYEQYF
DNA: TGTGCCAGCAGTCTACGACATAAGCCTTACGAGCAGTACTTC